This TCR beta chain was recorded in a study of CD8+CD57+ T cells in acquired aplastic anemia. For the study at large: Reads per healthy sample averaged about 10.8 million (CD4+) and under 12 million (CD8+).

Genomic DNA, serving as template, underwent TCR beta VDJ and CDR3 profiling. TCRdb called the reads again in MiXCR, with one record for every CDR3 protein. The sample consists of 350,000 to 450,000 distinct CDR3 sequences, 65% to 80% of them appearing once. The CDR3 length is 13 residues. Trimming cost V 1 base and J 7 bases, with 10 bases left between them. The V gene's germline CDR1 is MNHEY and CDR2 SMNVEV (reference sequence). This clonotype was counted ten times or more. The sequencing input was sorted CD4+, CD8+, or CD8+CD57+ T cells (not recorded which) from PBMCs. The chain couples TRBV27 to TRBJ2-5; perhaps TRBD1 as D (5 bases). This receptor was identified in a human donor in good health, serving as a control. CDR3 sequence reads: CASSLLGVGTQYF. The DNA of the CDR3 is TGTGCCAGCAGTTTATTAGGGGTGGGGACCCAGTACTTC.